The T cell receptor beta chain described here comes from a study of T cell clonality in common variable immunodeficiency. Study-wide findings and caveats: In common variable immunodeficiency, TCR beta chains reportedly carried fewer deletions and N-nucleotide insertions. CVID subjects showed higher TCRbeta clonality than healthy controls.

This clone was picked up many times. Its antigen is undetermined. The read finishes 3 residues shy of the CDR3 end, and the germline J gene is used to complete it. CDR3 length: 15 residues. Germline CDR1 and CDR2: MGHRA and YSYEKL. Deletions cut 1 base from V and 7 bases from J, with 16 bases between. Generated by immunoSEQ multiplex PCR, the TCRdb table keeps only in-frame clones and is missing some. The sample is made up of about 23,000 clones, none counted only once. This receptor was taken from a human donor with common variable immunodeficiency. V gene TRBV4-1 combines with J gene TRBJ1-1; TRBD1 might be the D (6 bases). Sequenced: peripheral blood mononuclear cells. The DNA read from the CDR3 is TGCGCCAGCAGCCAAGGATGGACAGTCAGGGGTGAA. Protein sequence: CASSQGWTVRGE. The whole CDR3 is CASSQGWTVRGEAFF.